This T cell receptor (beta chain) came from a study of shared clonotypes between healthy human individuals. From germline, CDR1 is WSHSY and CDR2 SAAADI. V was pared by 6 bases and J by 0 bases, with 17 bases between. CDR3 length: 16 residues. Profiled with immunoSEQ multiplex PCR; TCRdb holds only in-frame clones, not every one. This sample has some 1,400,000 clones, with about 96% found just once. The CD4+ fraction was divided into a CD45RA+ naive subset and a CD45RA-negative memory subset. The sequencing sample was made of naive CD4+ T cells sorted from blood. Described subset: CD45RA+ positively selected. The genes are TRBV10-2 and TRBJ1-1; D not resolved. The sequence was collected from a man between 25 and 39 years old in good health. The CDR3 DNA reads as TGCGCCAGCAGCCCTGGACCTCCTACTTTGAACACTGAAGCTTTCTTT. Translation: CASSPGPPTLNTEAFF.